This entry concerns a single T cell receptor (beta chain). The antigen is unknown. This specimen comes from a study of T-cell memory formation after mild COVID-19. Study at large: For the most part, TCR clusters were specific to one donor. Overall study findings and caveats: Pre-infection memory carried some responding clones, suggesting that cross-reactive memory joined.

Using its own MiXCR run on the 5' RACE reads, TCRdb lists one record per CDR3 protein. The table shows a few hundred thousand distinct CDR3 sequences, with 16% occurring only once. This CDR3 contains 13 residues. The V end was cut by 4 bases, the J end by 8 bases, with 14 bases between. Germline V gives CDR1 SGHTA, CDR2 FQGNSA. The source of this sequence is a man aged 18 to 29 who had mild COVID-19 (a few samples of this study predate the infection). Cell type and time point are not known. Input material: PBMCs or a T cell subset sorted from them (not recorded which). The V gene is TRBV7-2, the J gene TRBJ1-1; possible D gene TRBD1, 5 bases. CDR3 sequence (DNA): TGTGCCAGCAGCTGGGGTTGGGCAGGGGAAGCTTTCTTT. Translated, it gives CASSWGWAGEAFF. Using reference TRBV7-2 and TRBJ1-1 for the parts outside the CDR3, the full variable domain is GAGVSQSPSNKVTEKGKDVELRCDPISGHTALYWYRQSLGQGLEFLIYFQGNSAPDKSGLPSDRFSAERTGGSVSTLTIQRTQQEDSAVYLCASSWGWAGEAFFGQGTRLTVV.